These 7 T cell receptor beta chains came from one sample sequenced in a study of blood T cell repertoires in COVID-19. Assay used: immunoSEQ multiplex PCR; TCRdb lists only in-frame clones, some missing. The sample shows 110,000 to 150,000 clones, about 86% of them seen only once. The specimen was peripheral blood. The receptors were gathered from a human donor in a cohort sampled during active COVID-19.

CDR3 amino acids: CASSHTVRGSLKNTEAFF. CDR3 sequence (DNA): TGTGCCAGCTCACATACGGTCCGGGGGTCGCTTAAGAACACTGAAGCTTTCTTT. The chain uses TRBV18 and TRBJ1-1, with D perhaps TRBD1 (5 bases). Germline V gene data show CDR1 as KGHSH and CDR2 as LQKENI. This CDR3 has 18 amino acids. Trimming pared 4 bases from V and 1 base from J, leaving 22 bases between.

This clone was recorded once. J is TRBJ2-5 and V is TRBV15, with D perhaps TRBD1 (5 bases). From germline, CDR1 is LNHNV and CDR2 YYDKDF (reference sequence). The CDR3 extends over 15 amino acids. Trimming stripped 0 bases from V and 1 base from J, with 9 bases between. CDR3 residues: CATSRDDTGQETQYF. CDR3 sequence (DNA): TGTGCCACCAGCAGAGATGACACAGGCCAAGAGACCCAGTACTTC.

V is TRBV5-1 and J is TRBJ1-1; D unclear. The germline V gene has CDR1 SGHRS and CDR2 YFSETQ. Trimming cost V 5 bases and J 4 bases, with 9 bases left between them. The CDR3 has 12 residues. The DNA for the CDR3 is TGCGCCAGCAGGCGCGAGGGCACTGAAGCTTTCTTT. It is translated as CASRREGTEAFF.

The chain combines TRBV20-1 with TRBJ2-1; perhaps TRBD2 as D (6 bases). CDR1 and CDR2 from the germline V gene are DFQATT and SNEGSKA (reference sequence). Trimming removed 3 bases from V and 4 bases from J, with 16 bases in between. CDR3 length equals 15 residues. CDR3 nucleotides: TGCAGTGCTAGTTCGCGGGATCAAACTTACAATGAGCAGTTCTTC. Its translation: CSASSRDQTYNEQFF.

The rearrangement joins TRBV6-2 or TRBV6-3 to TRBJ2-5; 8 bases align to TRBD2. The CDR3 is 18 amino acids. CDR1 MNHEY and CDR2 SVGEGT come from the germline V gene. J gave up 4 bases and V 2 bases, and 15 bases lay outside the gene matches. The CDR3 DNA is TGTGCCAGCAGTTACGGACGATCGACTAGCGCCGCCAGAGAGACCCAGTACTTC. This codes for CASSYGRSTSAARETQYF.

The V and J genes are TRBV28 and TRBJ2-7; D is undetermined. The V gene lost 1 base and the J gene lost 0 bases, with 16 bases spanning the gap. This CDR3 is built from 17 residues. Germline V lookup: CDR1 MDHEN, CDR2 SYDVKM. DNA of the CDR3: TGTGCCAGCAGTTTATCCCCGTTAGTAAGGAGCTCCTACGAGCAGTACTTC. It is translated as CASSLSPLVRSSYEQYF.

V is TRBV24-1 and J is TRBJ2-2; 10 nucleotides agree with TRBD2. CDR1 is KGHDR, CDR2 SFDVKD, per germline. This CDR3 comprises 16 residues. V lost 2 bases and J lost 6; bases outside the gene matches: 5. The CDR3 loop is CATSDSSGSKSGELFF. The CDR3 region has the DNA TGTGCCACCAGTGATTCTAGCGGGAGTAAGTCCGGGGAGCTGTTTTTT.